This is a list of T cell receptor beta chains from one sample in a study of shared clonotypes between healthy human individuals. Here immunoSEQ multiplex PCR was the method, and the copy in TCRdb shows in-frame clones only, minus some. The sample lists under 600,000 clones; more than 95% were seen once. The specimen was naive CD4+ T cells sorted from blood. These receptors were taken from a woman in her twenties or thirties in good health. The CDR3 runs from the conserved cysteine through the conserved F or W. D genes are given only for firm matches. For some rows the clone size is stated as once, few or many, or as a class when expanded; others skip it.

j_gene: TRBJ2-7
abundance: .
d_gene: TRBD2
v_gene: TRBV6-1
CDR3aa: CASSDPGLAGTYEQYF
CDR3nt: TGTGCCAGCAGTGACCCGGGACTAGCGGGGACCTACGAGCAGTACTTC

j_gene: TRBJ2-4
abundance: .
d_gene: TRBD2
v_gene: TRBV6-1
CDR3aa: CASSDLLAFAKNIQYF
CDR3nt: TGTGCCAGCAGTGATCTACTAGCGTTCGCCAAAAACATTCAGTACTTC

j_gene: TRBJ2-7
abundance: .
d_gene: .
v_gene: TRBV4-1
CDR3aa: CASSQSDSESSYEQYF
CDR3nt: TGCGCCAGCAGCCAAAGCGACAGCGAGAGCTCCTACGAGCAGTACTTC

j_gene: TRBJ1-1
abundance: .
d_gene: .
v_gene: TRBV27
CDR3aa: CASSPGPATGNTEAFF
CDR3nt: TGTGCCAGCAGTCCGGGTCCCGCTACAGGGAACACTGAAGCTTTCTTT

j_gene: TRBJ2-5
abundance: .
d_gene: .
v_gene: TRBV6-5
CDR3aa: CASRGSGETQYF
CDR3nt: TGTGCCAGCAGAGGATCTGGAGAGACCCAGTACTTC

j_gene: TRBJ1-3
abundance: .
d_gene: .
v_gene: TRBV2
CDR3aa: CASTAEGPRNTIYF
CDR3nt: TGTGCCAGCACCGCCGAGGGGCCTAGAAACACCATATATTTT

j_gene: TRBJ1-2
abundance: .
d_gene: TRBD1
v_gene: TRBV5-4
CDR3aa: CASSRPTGGGYTF
CDR3nt: TGTGCCAGCAGCCGACCGACAGGGGGAGGCTACACCTTC

j_gene: TRBJ2-7
abundance: .
d_gene: .
v_gene: TRBV19
CDR3aa: CASSRSDYEQYF
CDR3nt: TGTGCCAGTAGCAGATCAGACTACGAGCAGTACTTC

j_gene: TRBJ1-2
abundance: .
d_gene: .
v_gene: TRBV18
CDR3aa: CASSPTLDGGSGYTF
CDR3nt: TGTGCCAGCTCACCGACCTTAGACGGAGGTAGCGGCTACACCTTC

j_gene: TRBJ2-1
abundance: .
d_gene: .
v_gene: TRBV2
CDR3aa: CASRRGEASYNEQFF
CDR3nt: TGTGCCAGCAGAAGGGGAGAGGCGTCCTACAATGAGCAGTTCTTC

j_gene: TRBJ1-1
abundance: .
d_gene: .
v_gene: TRBV5-1
CDR3aa: CASSIHAGARNTEAFF
CDR3nt: TGCGCCAGCAGCATCCACGCAGGGGCCAGGAACACTGAAGCTTTCTTT

j_gene: TRBJ1-2
abundance: .
d_gene: TRBD1
v_gene: TRBV19
CDR3aa: CASSSAGTGERNYGYTF
CDR3nt: TGTGCCAGTAGTAGCGCCGGGACAGGAGAGAGAAACTATGGCTACACCTTC

j_gene: TRBJ2-6
abundance: .
d_gene: .
v_gene: TRBV6-1
CDR3aa: CASTGVGSGANVLTF
CDR3nt: TGTGCCAGCACCGGGGTGGGATCTGGGGCCAACGTCCTGACTTTC

j_gene: TRBJ1-5
abundance: .
d_gene: .
v_gene: TRBV6-1
CDR3aa: CASSGSRGSLFSSNQPQHF
CDR3nt: TGTGCCAGCAGTGGTTCCCGGGGCAGTCTCTTTAGTAGCAATCAGCCCCAGCATTTT

j_gene: TRBJ2-7
abundance: .
d_gene: .
v_gene: TRBV6-1
CDR3aa: CASSEDRQGFYEQYF
CDR3nt: TGTGCCAGCAGTGAAGACAGGCAGGGATTCTACGAGCAGTACTTC

j_gene: TRBJ2-7
abundance: .
d_gene: .
v_gene: TRBV27
CDR3aa: CASSLRGNPNEQYF
CDR3nt: TGTGCCAGCAGTTTGCGCGGGAACCCCAACGAGCAGTACTTC

j_gene: TRBJ2-3
abundance: .
d_gene: TRBD2
v_gene: TRBV5-4
CDR3aa: CASSLGRTSGNTQYF
CDR3nt: TGTGCCAGCAGCTTGGGTCGGACTAGCGGAAATACGCAGTATTTT

j_gene: TRBJ2-7
abundance: .
d_gene: .
v_gene: TRBV7-9
CDR3aa: CASSLDRQSYEQYF
CDR3nt: TGTGCCAGCAGCTTAGATCGACAGTCCTACGAGCAGTACTTC

j_gene: TRBJ2-5
abundance: .
d_gene: TRBD1
v_gene: TRBV5-4
CDR3aa: CASSSRTGVQETQYF
CDR3nt: TGTGCCAGCAGCTCACGGACAGGGGTCCAAGAGACCCAGTACTTC

j_gene: TRBJ2-3
abundance: .
d_gene: .
v_gene: TRBV21-1
CDR3aa: CAGRDREGPSGSTSDTQYF
CDR3nt: TGTGCCGGCCGGGACAGGGAAGGGCCTAGCGGGAGTACGTCAGATACGCAGTATTTT

j_gene: TRBJ1-1
abundance: .
d_gene: TRBD1
v_gene: TRBV6-5
CDR3aa: CASSSETGGSTEAFF
CDR3nt: TGTGCCAGCAGCTCCGAGACAGGGGGTTCCACTGAAGCTTTCTTT

j_gene: TRBJ1-3
abundance: once
d_gene: .
v_gene: TRBV29-1
CDR3aa: CSVEGRSGNTIYF
CDR3nt: TGCAGCGTTGAAGGGAGGTCTGGAAACACCATATATTTT

j_gene: TRBJ2-1
abundance: .
d_gene: TRBD2
v_gene: TRBV27
CDR3aa: CASSKILAGVPNEQFF
CDR3nt: TGTGCCAGCAGCAAAATACTAGCGGGAGTCCCCAATGAGCAGTTCTTC

j_gene: TRBJ2-5
abundance: .
d_gene: .
v_gene: TRBV27
CDR3aa: CASSFHGFQETQYF
CDR3nt: TGTGCCAGCAGTTTTCACGGGTTCCAAGAGACCCAGTACTTC

j_gene: TRBJ1-3
abundance: .
d_gene: .
v_gene: TRBV7-3
CDR3aa: CASSSGADSSGNTIYF
CDR3nt: TGTGCCAGCAGCTCCGGGGCGGACAGCTCTGGAAACACCATATATTTT

j_gene: TRBJ2-1
abundance: once
d_gene: TRBD1
v_gene: TRBV6-5
CDR3aa: CASSYPGQGPSKQFF
CDR3nt: TGTGCCAGCAGTTACCCAGGACAGGGCCCATCTAAGCAGTTCTTC

j_gene: TRBJ2-1
abundance: .
d_gene: TRBD2
v_gene: TRBV11-3
CDR3aa: CASSQRTSGSGEQFF
CDR3nt: TGTGCCAGCAGCCAACGGACTAGCGGGAGTGGTGAGCAGTTCTTC

j_gene: TRBJ2-1
abundance: .
d_gene: .
v_gene: TRBV10-3
CDR3aa: CAISARGLSYNEQFF
CDR3nt: TGTGCCATCAGTGCAAGGGGACTCTCCTACAATGAGCAGTTCTTC

j_gene: TRBJ2-3
abundance: .
d_gene: .
v_gene: TRBV9
CDR3aa: CASSVAPGTGFSTDTQYF
CDR3nt: TGTGCCAGCAGCGTAGCTCCGGGAACAGGGTTTAGCACAGATACGCAGTATTTT

j_gene: TRBJ1-3
abundance: once
d_gene: .
v_gene: TRBV18
CDR3aa: CASSPARRVGSGNTIYF
CDR3nt: TGTGCCAGCTCACCGGCGAGAAGGGTGGGTTCTGGAAACACCATATATTTT

j_gene: TRBJ1-4
abundance: .
d_gene: .
v_gene: TRBV5-5
CDR3aa: CASSLGPAEEEKLFF
CDR3nt: TGTGCCAGCAGCTTGGGGCCCGCCGAGGAGGAAAAACTGTTTTTT

j_gene: TRBJ2-1
abundance: once
d_gene: TRBD2
v_gene: TRBV19
CDR3aa: CASSVVAGGNEQFF
CDR3nt: TGTGCCAGTTCGGTAGTAGCGGGAGGAAATGAGCAGTTCTTC

j_gene: TRBJ1-2
abundance: once
d_gene: .
v_gene: TRBV7-9
CDR3aa: CASSSDIYGYTF
CDR3nt: TGTGCCAGCAGCTCGGACATCTATGGCTACACCTTC

j_gene: TRBJ1-2
abundance: .
d_gene: .
v_gene: TRBV19
CDR3aa: CASSNWGSFYGYTF
CDR3nt: TGTGCCAGTAGTAATTGGGGGTCTTTCTATGGCTACACCTTC

j_gene: TRBJ1-5
abundance: .
d_gene: .
v_gene: TRBV19
CDR3aa: CASSLPAFSAQHF
CDR3nt: TGTGCCAGTAGTCTACCGGCCTTTTCAGCCCAGCATTTT

j_gene: TRBJ1-1
abundance: .
d_gene: TRBD1
v_gene: TRBV5-4
CDR3aa: CASFLIPGQEAFF
CDR3nt: TGTGCCAGCTTCCTAATTCCGGGACAGGAAGCTTTCTTT

j_gene: TRBJ1-4
abundance: .
d_gene: .
v_gene: TRBV7-2
CDR3aa: CASSPRQIATNEKLFF
CDR3nt: TGTGCCAGCAGCCCGCGGCAGATTGCAACTAATGAAAAACTGTTTTTT

j_gene: TRBJ2-1
abundance: once
d_gene: TRBD1
v_gene: TRBV2
CDR3aa: CASSRDRSGLNEQFF
CDR3nt: TGTGCCAGCAGCCGGGACAGGAGTGGCCTCAATGAGCAGTTCTTC

j_gene: TRBJ1-5
abundance: once
d_gene: .
v_gene: TRBV28
CDR3aa: CASALGFNQPQHF
CDR3nt: TGTGCCAGCGCCCTAGGGTTCAATCAGCCCCAGCATTTT

j_gene: TRBJ2-1
abundance: .
d_gene: TRBD2
v_gene: TRBV5-6
CDR3aa: CASSWGTSVANEQFF
CDR3nt: TGTGCCAGCAGCTGGGGGACTAGCGTGGCCAATGAGCAGTTCTTC

j_gene: TRBJ2-3
abundance: .
d_gene: .
v_gene: TRBV5-1
CDR3aa: CASTVTTSTDTQYF
CDR3nt: TGCGCCAGCACCGTAACGACTAGCACAGATACGCAGTATTTT

j_gene: TRBJ2-5
abundance: .
d_gene: TRBD1
v_gene: TRBV15
CDR3aa: CATSSYRGTGKTQYF
CDR3nt: TGTGCCACCAGCAGTTACAGGGGTACGGGTAAGACCCAGTACTTC

j_gene: TRBJ1-4
abundance: .
d_gene: TRBD1
v_gene: TRBV15
CDR3aa: CATSRLRGQGYEKLFF
CDR3nt: TGTGCCACCAGCAGACTCAGGGGACAGGGTTATGAAAAACTGTTTTTT

j_gene: TRBJ2-2
abundance: .
d_gene: TRBD2
v_gene: TRBV9
CDR3aa: CASSWLAELTGELFF
CDR3nt: TGTGCCAGCAGCTGGCTAGCGGAGCTCACCGGGGAGCTGTTTTTT

j_gene: TRBJ2-5
abundance: .
d_gene: TRBD2
v_gene: TRBV15
CDR3aa: CGTGLAGGRYQETQYF
CDR3nt: TGTGGGACGGGACTAGCGGGAGGAAGGTACCAAGAGACCCAGTACTTC